These T cell receptor beta chains were read from a single sample in a study of blood T cells in healthy people across ages. TCRdb redid the calling of the 5' RACE reads with MiXCR, one entry per CDR3 protein. The sample shows 1.5 million to 2 million distinct CDR3 sequences, around 48% of them seen only once. The source material was blood. The source is a woman in her thirties or forties in good health. The CDR3 runs from the conserved cysteine through the conserved F or W. D genes are given only for firm matches. Clone size is stated in some rows and not others, as once, few, many or a class when expanded.

clone size,J gene,V gene,D gene,CDR3 protein,CDR3 DNA
NA,TRBJ2-7,TRBV29-1,TRBD1,CGVEAGGGYEQYF,TGCGGCGTTGAAGCAGGGGGCGGCTACGAGCAGTACTTC
NA,TRBJ2-1,TRBV25-1,NA,CASSEYVGGYEQFF,TGTGCCAGCAGTGAATATGTGGGTGGCTATGAGCAGTTCTTC
once,TRBJ2-7,TRBV12-3/TRBV12-4,NA,CASSLGVLDEQYF,TGTGCCAGCAGTTTAGGGGTTTTGGACGAGCAGTACTTC
NA,TRBJ2-3,TRBV20-1,NA,CSAEGESTDTQYF,TGCAGTGCTGAGGGGGAAAGCACAGATACGCAGTATTTT
NA,TRBJ2-1,TRBV6-1,TRBD2,CASRGLAGGFSYNEQFF,TGTGCCAGCAGGGGACTAGCGGGGGGGTTCTCCTACAATGAGCAGTTCTTC
few,TRBJ2-5,TRBV20-1,NA,CSARVPQPDSSKETQYF,TGCAGTGCTAGAGTTCCGCAGCCGGACAGTTCCAAAGAGACCCAGTACTTC
few,TRBJ1-6,TRBV2,NA,CASSAQGVYNSPLHF,TGTGCCAGCAGCGCACAGGGTGTCTATAATTCACCCCTCCACTTT
NA,TRBJ2-5,TRBV5-1,NA,CASSLGTPGRETQYF,TGCGCCAGCAGCTTGGGGACTCCGGGGAGAGAGACCCAGTACTTC
NA,TRBJ2-3,TRBV25-1,NA,CASSPPRVSERDTQYF,TGTGCCAGCAGTCCCCCAAGAGTGTCGGAGCGGGATACGCAGTATTTT
NA,TRBJ2-4,TRBV6-2/TRBV6-3,TRBD1,CASSAGGFLAKNIQYF,TGTGCCAGCAGTGCAGGGGGCTTTCTAGCCAAAAACATTCAGTACTTC
NA,TRBJ2-1,TRBV20-1,TRBD2,CSARDTTRGGFYNEQFF,TGCAGTGCTAGAGATACCACTCGCGGGGGGTTCTACAATGAGCAGTTCTTC
few,TRBJ2-1,TRBV20-1,TRBD2,CSARGTSGGASEQFF,TGCAGTGCTAGAGGGACTAGCGGGGGGGCGAGTGAGCAGTTCTTC
NA,TRBJ1-2,TRBV29-1,NA,CSVEAFAQGYTF,TGCAGCGTTGAAGCTTTCGCACAGGGCTACACCTTC
NA,TRBJ2-5,TRBV28,NA,CASRRGTYQETQYF,TGTGCCAGCAGGAGAGGGACTTACCAAGAGACCCAGTACTTC
NA,TRBJ2-5,TRBV10-3,NA,CAISESTPPRPRYNEQYF,TGTGCCATCAGTGAGTCCACCCCTCCGCGACCTCGCTACAATGAGCAGTACTTC
NA,TRBJ1-2,TRBV20-1,NA,CSASRRGAKNYGYTF,TGCAGTGCTAGTCGGAGGGGGGCGAAGAACTATGGCTACACCTTC
NA,TRBJ2-7,TRBV20-1,NA,CSARPIQGIYEQYF,TGCAGTGCTAGACCGATTCAAGGGATATACGAGCAGTACTTC
few,TRBJ2-1,TRBV3-1,TRBD2,CASSQGGSNRNNEQFF,TGTGCCAGCAGCCAGGGAGGGTCCAACAGGAACAATGAGCAGTTCTTC
NA,TRBJ1-1,TRBV9,NA,CASSVYSVNTEAFF,TGTGCCAGCAGCGTATACAGTGTGAACACTGAAGCTTTCTTT